This T cell receptor beta chain was identified in a study of T cells in Graves' hyperthyroidism and ophthalmopathy (dated by TCRdb to about 2019). With respect to the entire study: Peripheral blood was sampled at the time of initial diagnosis, prior to any treatment. TCR V-J signatures able to tell the groups apart were searched for in a discovery cohort of about a hundred patients, of whom more than 40 had Graves' ophthalmopathy and more than 55 had stable Graves' hyperthyroidism. The paper describes TCR Vbeta CDR3 sequencing of 135 peripheral blood samples, made up of about 40 ophthalmopathy patients, around 73 hyperthyroidism patients and some 17 progressor patients. Prospective prediction of ophthalmopathy was tested in an independent validation cohort consisting of about 19 hyperthyroidism patients and 15 or so patients who later progressed to ophthalmopathy. Once sampling was done, hyperthyroidism patients were given methimazole at a starting dose of 30 mg daily, whereas ophthalmopathy patients were given high-dose intravenous methylprednisolone. Thyroid tissue and blood T-cell repertoires from about six Graves' hyperthyroidism patients were also compared in the study. For training and testing, the approximately 92 patients in the discovery cohort were randomly divided in a 7:3 ratio. Beyond this particular receptor, the publication reports: Most expanded thyroid clonotypes (frequency above 0.001) were also detected in blood, suggesting blood repertoires may reflect thyroid immune responses. Sample size was not statistically predetermined, and investigators were not blinded to group allocation. In cross-validation, a model built on a 13 V-J signature told ophthalmopathy apart from stable hyperthyroidism with 85% to 90% sensitivity and approximately 84% specificity, and in testing the same model reached 80%/75%. In validation, the model predicted progression to ophthalmopathy with roughly 66% sensitivity and about 72% specificity, a median of approximately 6.5 months before onset.

This clonotype was picked up many times. Which antigen it targets is not known. Base qualities are not provided; no much larger clone lies one nucleotide away. Ophthalmopathy patients had moderately to severely active disease, with a Clinical Activity Score of 3 or more, a NOSPECS grade of 4 or more, and a disease duration of less than 3 months. Exclusion was applied to patients with uncontrolled infections, other autoimmune diseases, pregnancy or lactation. Diagnoses relied on clinical symptoms, serum thyroxine and TRAb, thyroid ultrasound and orbital computed tomography. PBMCs were isolated from more than 9 ml of fresh peripheral blood by Ficoll-Paque density gradient centrifugation. Total RNA was extracted using Trizol reagent, and RNA quality was assessed on an Agilent 2100 Bioanalyzer. The TCR beta CDR3 regions were amplified from RNA transcripts. For the first round of RT-PCR on the TCR CDR3, the HTBI primer set was used together with the Qiagen OneStep RT-PCR kit. The libraries were constructed in a second round of multiplex PCR and then size-selected and purified. Libraries were sequenced paired-end with 100 bp reads on an Illumina HiSeq2000. On the study's bioinformatics: SOAPnuke was used to process the raw data, throwing out any read that contained adapters or uncalled bases, had a mean Phred below 15, or lacked an exact constant-primer or identifier match. COPE v1.2.5 was used to merge high-quality paired reads, and clonotypes were defined as unique nucleotide sequences. MiTCR v1.1 was used to align the clonotypes against IMGT TRBV, TRBD and TRBJ reference segments. The analysis included only V-J combinations with a frequency above 0.0001, which together covered about 99% of the repertoires. The TCS score was defined as the ratio of F50 (clonal expansion) to E x V (chaos), calculated using BLOSUM62-based TCRdist between CDR3 peptides within each V-J. Welch's t-statistics and random forest reduced around 550 V-J features to some 14, which were used in a naive Bayes classifier (R e1071). TCRdb reran the public reads through fastp at Q25 and MiXCR, keeping productive beta chains. All rows with the same CDR3 protein become a single entry with the most common DNA and genes. The V and J calls come from TCRdb's annotation, not from the publication. Present in this sample are some 570,000 distinct CDR3 sequences, 17% of which were seen just once. The biggest ten clones account for around 17% of the sample.

The source is a young woman with Graves' ophthalmopathy. The source material was blood.

The nucleotide sequence reads as follows: TGTGCCAGCGGACGGCGAACACCTCCTGACGAGCAGTACTTC. Translation gives CASGRRTPPDEQYF. The rearrangement combines TRBV28 with TRBJ2-7, with no confidently assigned D gene. Sequences MDHEN (CDR1) and SYDVKM (CDR2) are obtained from the germline V gene. V and J are truncated by 8 bases and 5 bases respectively, leaving an intervening sequence of 19 bases. The CDR3 runs 14 residues from the cysteine to the phenylalanine. The CDR3 DNA has 42 bases and is translated from base 1. This CDR3, with the reference TRBV28 and TRBJ2-7 proteins standing in past its ends, gives the full variable domain DVKVTQSSRYLVKRTGEKVFLECVQDMDHENMFWYRQDPGLGLRLIYFSYDVKMKEKGDIPEGYSVSREKKERFSLILESASTNQTSMYLCASGRRTPPDEQYFGPGTRLTVT.